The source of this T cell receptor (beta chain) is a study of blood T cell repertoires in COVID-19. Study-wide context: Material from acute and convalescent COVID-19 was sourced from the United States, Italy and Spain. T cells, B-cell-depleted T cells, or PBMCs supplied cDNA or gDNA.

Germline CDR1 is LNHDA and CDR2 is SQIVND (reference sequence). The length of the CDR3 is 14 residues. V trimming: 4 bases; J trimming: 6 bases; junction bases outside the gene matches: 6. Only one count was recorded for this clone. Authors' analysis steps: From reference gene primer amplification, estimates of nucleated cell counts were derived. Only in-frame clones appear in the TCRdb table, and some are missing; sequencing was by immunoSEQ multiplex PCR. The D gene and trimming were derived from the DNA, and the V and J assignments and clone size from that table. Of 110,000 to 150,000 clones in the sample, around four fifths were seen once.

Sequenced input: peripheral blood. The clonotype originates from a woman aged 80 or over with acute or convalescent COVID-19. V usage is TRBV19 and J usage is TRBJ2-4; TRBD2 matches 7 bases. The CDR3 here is CASSTAGDLNIQYF. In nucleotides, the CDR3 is TGTGCCAGTAGTACGGCGGGGGACCTAAACATTCAGTACTTC.